What follows describes a single TCR beta chain. Its cognate antigen is unknown. These data are taken from a study of T cells in Graves' hyperthyroidism and ophthalmopathy. For the study at large: Blood was drawn when the patient was first diagnosed and still untreated. Whole-study findings and limits: Appearing also in blood were most of the thyroid clonotypes expanded above 0.001.

Amplified regions were TCR beta CDR3 sequences from RNA transcripts. The TCR CDR3 was amplified in a first-round RT-PCR using the HTBI primer set. One entry per CDR3 protein results from TCRdb running MiXCR on the multiplex PCR reads. Among 300,000 or so distinct CDR3 sequences listed, around 20% were seen once. Uncontrolled infection, other autoimmune disease, pregnancy or lactation barred patients from enrollment. The PBMCs were sourced from fresh peripheral blood (around 9.9 ml). CDR1 is MDHEN and CDR2 is SYDVKM in the germline V gene. This CDR3 spans 16 amino acids. The J segment lost 4 bases and the V segment lost 8 bases, leaving 14 bases of the junction unmatched.

This receptor was identified in a woman in her forties or fifties with Graves' hyperthyroidism. The sequenced sample was blood. The chain carries TRBV28 and TRBJ2-3, with 8 bases identical to TRBD1. CDR3 DNA sequence: TGTGCCAGCGGCCCGAGACAGGGGAGGTACGCAGATACGCAGTATTTT. This encodes CASGPRQGRYADTQYF.